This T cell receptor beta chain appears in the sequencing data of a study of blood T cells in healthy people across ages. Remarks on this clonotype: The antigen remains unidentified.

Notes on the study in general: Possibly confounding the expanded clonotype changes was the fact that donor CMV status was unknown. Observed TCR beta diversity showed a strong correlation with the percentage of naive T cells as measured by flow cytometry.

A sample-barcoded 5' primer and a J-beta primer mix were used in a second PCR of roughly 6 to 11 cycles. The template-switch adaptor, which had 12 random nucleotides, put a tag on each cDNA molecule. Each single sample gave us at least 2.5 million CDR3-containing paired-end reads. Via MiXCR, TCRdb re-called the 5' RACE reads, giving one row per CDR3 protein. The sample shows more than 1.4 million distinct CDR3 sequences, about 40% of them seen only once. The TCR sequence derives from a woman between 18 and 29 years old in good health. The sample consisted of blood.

The DNA for the CDR3 is TGTGCCAGTAGTCCAGGGACGGTGGAGTACTTC. Its protein product is CASSPGTVEYF. The rearrangement uses TRBV19 and TRBJ2-5, with D perhaps assigned TRBD1 or TRBD2 (5 bases each). This CDR3 spans 11 amino acids. Germline CDR1 is LNHDA and CDR2 is SQIVND (reference sequence). Trimming shortened V by 5 bases and J by 12 bases, and 13 bases separated the two germline ends.